Below, one TCR beta chain is given with its context. Under the authors' procedure: Scientists estimated how many nucleated cells there were by amplifying reference gene primers. TCRdb's table, derived via immunoSEQ multiplex PCR, lists solely in-frame clones and lacks some. The D gene and trimming were derived from the DNA, and the V and J assignments and clone size from that table. The sample records about 88,000 clones, more than 90% being singletons. The data stem from a study of blood T cell repertoires in COVID-19. The overall study: Samples taken during acute and convalescent COVID-19 were collected in the United States, Italy and Spain. Nucleic acid was either cDNA or gDNA, and it came from T cells, B-cell-depleted T cells, or PBMCs.

CDR1 is MNHEY and CDR2 is SVGAGI in the germline V gene. The CDR3 covers 14 residues. The V and J ends lost 5 bases and 3 bases respectively, with 13 bases between them. This clonotype was sampled from a man between 60 and 70 years old with acute or convalescent COVID-19. Sequencing was carried out using peripheral blood. This chain links TRBV6-5 with TRBJ1-2, with D possibly matching TRBD1 (6 bases). CDR3 region: CASSRTAGHYGYTF. CDR3 nucleotides: TGTGCCAGCAGTAGGACAGCGGGGCACTATGGCTACACCTTC.